These T cell receptor beta chains were read from a single sample in a study of tumor and adjacent non-tumor tissue in lung cancer. A single record per CDR3 protein comes from TCRdb applying MiXCR to the multiplex PCR reads. The repertoire has around 86,000 distinct CDR3 sequences, around 77% of them found once; the top ten carry approximately 9.5%. Sequenced: lung tumor tissue. Receptor source: a woman aged 40 to 49 with non-small cell lung cancer. Both conserved end residues are part of each CDR3. Each record gives: J gene, V gene, clone size, D gene, CDR3 DNA, CDR3 protein. D genes are given only for firm matches. The size entry is marked missing in some rows and otherwise reads once, few, many or a size class.

TRBJ2-3,TRBV12-5,-,-,TGTGCTAATGGTTCCCTTCAGCCGGGCACAGATACGCAGTATTTT,CANGSLQPGTDTQYF
TRBJ1-6,TRBV12-3/TRBV12-4,many,-,TGTGCCAGCAGTTTATTGGGGGGCGCGCATGGCTTTTCACCCCTCCACTTT,CASSLLGGAHGFSPLHF
TRBJ2-3,TRBV12-3/TRBV12-4,-,-,TGTGCCAGCAGTTTCGGCAGGACGGGGACCACAGATACGCAATATTTT,CASSFGRTGTTDTQYF
TRBJ2-1,TRBV6-4,-,TRBD1,TGTACCATCAGTGACGAGAGGACAGGGGGAAATGAGCAGTTCTTC,CTISDERTGGNEQFF
TRBJ2-3,TRBV12-3/TRBV12-4,-,TRBD2,TGTGCCAGCAGTGCGAGACTGGCGGGGGGGAACACAGATACGCAGTATTTT,CASSARLAGGNTDTQYF
TRBJ2-1,TRBV29-1,-,TRBD2,TGCAGCGCTGCTAGAACTAGCGGCTCCTACAATGAGCAGTTCTTC,CSAARTSGSYNEQFF
TRBJ2-1,TRBV11-2,-,-,TGTGCCAGCAGCATCACCGGAGCCGTGGGTGAACAATTCTTC,CASSITGAVGEQFF
TRBJ2-1,TRBV4-1,medium-sized,TRBD2,TGCGCCAGCAGCCAAGCCGGACTAGCGGGATTTAATGAGCAGTTCTTC,CASSQAGLAGFNEQFF
TRBJ1-6,TRBV4-1,-,TRBD1,TGCACCAGCAGCCAGACTTGGGACAGGGTGACTTCACCCCTCCACTTT,CTSSQTWDRVTSPLHF
TRBJ2-1,TRBV6-6,-,TRBD2,TGTGCCAGCAGTTACCCCCGGGGGGGGCTAGAGAATGAACAGTTCTTC,CASSYPRGGLENEQFF
TRBJ2-2,TRBV12-3/TRBV12-4,-,-,TGTGCCAGCACCCTTGGGGACACCGAGGAGTTGTTTTTT,CASTLGDTEELFF
TRBJ1-4,TRBV7-9,many,TRBD1,TGTGCCAGCAGCCCGACAGGGGCCAAAAGTGAAAAACTGTTTTTT,CASSPTGAKSEKLFF
TRBJ1-2,TRBV6-1,-,-,TGTGCCAGCAGTGAACAGGTGCCCTGGCCTAACTATGGCTACACCTTC,CASSEQVPWPNYGYTF
TRBJ2-1,TRBV5-4,-,-,TGTGCCAGTAACCCGAGGGGGAATGAGCAGTTCTTC,CASNPRGNEQFF
TRBJ2-7,TRBV11-2,-,TRBD1,TGTGCCAGCAGCCAGGGGGAACATGTGCAGTACTTC,CASSQGEHVQYF
TRBJ2-7,TRBV11-2,-,-,TGTGCCAGTAGCTTAGATCGCCAGAGGTCCTACGAGCAATACTTC,CASSLDRQRSYEQYF
TRBJ2-5,TRBV12-3/TRBV12-4,few,-,TGTGCCAGCAGTTTATGGGTCAATTCGGCCAATGAGACCCAGTACTTC,CASSLWVNSANETQYF
TRBJ2-5,TRBV11-2,-,-,TGTGCCAGCAGCTTAGTTGCGCGTAGGGCCCAAGAGACCCAGTATTTC,CASSLVARRAQETQYF
TRBJ2-1,TRBV11-2,-,-,TGTGCCAGTAGCAAAAGGACTAACGGGAGCTCCTACAATGAGCAGCTCTTC,CASSKRTNGSSYNEQLF
TRBJ2-1,TRBV29-1,-,-,TGTAGCGTGACTATCGGTTTTTCTTACAGTGAGCAGTTCTTC,CSVTIGFSYSEQFF
TRBJ2-1,TRBV5-1,few,TRBD1,TGCGCCAGCGGCCCCGGGACAGTGATGAATGAGCAGTTCTTC,CASGPGTVMNEQFF
TRBJ2-7,TRBV29-1,-,TRBD1,TGCAGTGTTGAAAGCTGGGACAGGGGCAAGTACGGGCAGTACTTC,CSVESWDRGKYGQYF
TRBJ1-2,TRBV20-1,many,TRBD1,TGCAGTGCCCTGGGACAGGCCAGCGATACGCCTGTCTACTATGGCTACACCTTC,CSALGQASDTPVYYGYTF
TRBJ1-5,TRBV7-8,-,TRBD1,TGTGCCAGCAACCGACAGGGGGCTTATAGCAACCAGCCCCAACATTTT,CASNRQGAYSNQPQHF
TRBJ2-7,TRBV7-9,-,TRBD1,TGTGCCAGCAGCCCCGGGACAGGGTTGGAATTGCGAGACGAGCAGTCCTTC,CASSPGTGLELRDEQSF
TRBJ2-2,TRBV11-2,-,TRBD2,TGTGCCAGCAGATTTCTGAGTAGCGGGAGGACCAATACCGGGGAGCTGTTTTTT,CASRFLSSGRTNTGELFF
TRBJ1-4,TRBV6-6,-,-,TGTACCAGCAGTTATCCAGACCTCAATGAAATACTGTTTTTT,CTSSYPDLNEILFF
TRBJ2-7,TRBV28,many,TRBD2,TGTGCCAGCAGTTTAATGGGAGGGCCCTACGAGCAGTACTTC,CASSLMGGPYEQYF
TRBJ1-1,TRBV11-3,-,-,TGTGCCAGCAGCTTAGGTCCCGAGACAACAGCTTTCTTT,CASSLGPETTAFF
TRBJ1-2,TRBV6-5,-,-,TGTGCCAGCAGTTACCAGAGGCGGGATGGCTACACCTTC,CASSYQRRDGYTF
TRBJ2-3,TRBV10-3,-,-,TGTGCCATACGCAGACAGCCCACAGATACGCAGTATTTT,CAIRRQPTDTQYF
TRBJ1-4,TRBV6-6,-,TRBD1,TGTGCTAGCAGTTCCAGGGACAGGGAGGGACTGTTTTTT,CASSSRDREGLFF
TRBJ1-6,TRBV20-1,many,-,TGCAGTGCTAGTTTACAAGGGTTACCCCTCCACTTT,CSASLQGLPLHF
TRBJ1-3,TRBV29-1,many,-,TGCAGCGGTAGTTGGGGCACTGGAAACACCATATATTTT,CSGSWGTGNTIYF
TRBJ2-7,TRBV12-3/TRBV12-4,-,-,TGTGCCAGCAGGAGGACGGGACAAGTCTACGAGCAGTACTTC,CASRRTGQVYEQYF
TRBJ2-3,TRBV10-3,-,-,TGTGCCATACGCGGACAGTCCACAGATATGCTGTATTTT,CAIRGQSTDMLYF
TRBJ1-4,TRBV11-2,-,-,TGTGCCAGCAGTCTTCAGGGCCAGGTGCAGGGCGGAAAACTGTTCTTT,CASSLQGQVQGGKLFF
TRBJ2-3,TRBV11-1,-,TRBD2,TGTGCCAGCAGTTCCCGGACTAGCAGGGAAAGGAACCCAAATACGCAGTATTTT,CASSSRTSRERNPNTQYF
TRBJ2-5,TRBV11-2,-,-,TGTGCCGGCAGCTTAGTTGGGCTGAGGGCGCAAGAGACCCAGTACTTC,CAGSLVGLRAQETQYF
TRBJ2-5,TRBV11-2,-,TRBD2,TGTGCCAACAGCCCCAACGGGGGGAGGCCCCGCTTGCAAGAGACCCAGTACTTC,CANSPNGGRPRLQETQYF
TRBJ2-1,TRBV29-1,-,-,TGCAGAGTTGCCTATAATGAGCAGTTCTTC,CRVAYNEQFF
TRBJ2-7,TRBV2,-,-,TGTACCAGCAGTTCCTCGGTTGAGGGGAGTGAGCAGTACTTC,CTSSSSVEGSEQYF
TRBJ2-3,TRBV5-5,-,TRBD2,TGTGCCAGCATCGCCTTAGGGAGGGGCGCGACAGATACGCAATATTTT,CASIALGRGATDTQYF
TRBJ2-3,TRBV13,-,-,TGTGCCAGGAGCCTAGAAGATACGCAGTATTTT,CARSLEDTQYF
TRBJ2-7,TRBV6-1,-,-,TGTGCCATCAGGGAAAAATCCCCCAGGGGCTACGAGCAGTACTTC,CAIREKSPRGYEQYF
TRBJ1-5,TRBV6-6,-,TRBD1,TGTGCCAGCAAGAGGCTACAGGGGTGTAGCAATCAGCCCCAGCATTTT,CASKRLQGCSNQPQHF
TRBJ2-3,TRBV7-8,-,-,TGTGCCGGCACCTTAGGGCAGGGGGCTAGCGGGACGGATACGCAGTATTTT,CAGTLGQGASGTDTQYF
TRBJ2-4,TRBV19,-,-,TGTGCCAGTAGTGTCGTGGGAGGCCGTCGAGGAAACATTCAGTACTTC,CASSVVGGRRGNIQYF
TRBJ1-4,TRBV4-1,many,TRBD1,TGCGCCAGCAGCTACTCAGGGGGGGGTGAAAAACTGTTTTTT,CASSYSGGGEKLFF
TRBJ2-7,TRBV11-2,-,TRBD1,TGTACCAGCAGCTTCGTACAGGGGGCGTACGAGCAGTACTTC,CTSSFVQGAYEQYF
TRBJ2-3,TRBV5-1,-,-,TGCTCCAGCAGCTTAACCGGGACCCCCGATACGCAGTATTTT,CSSSLTGTPDTQYF
TRBJ1-4,TRBV30,-,-,TGTGCCTCGAGTACAGGTGTGGGTGAAAAACTGTTTTTT,CASSTGVGEKLFF